A selection of T cell receptor beta chains follows, all from one sample in a study of blood T cell repertoires in COVID-19. Generated by immunoSEQ multiplex PCR, the TCRdb table keeps only in-frame clones and is missing some. This sample yields about 400,000 clones, of which about 87% are seen a single time; 10% belongs to the top ten. The sequencing input was PBMCs or T cells enriched from blood (not recorded which). The receptors come from a woman between 50 and 59 years old who had recovered from COVID-19. The CDR3 runs from the conserved cysteine through the conserved F or W. A D gene is named only where the DNA matches it firmly.

v_call: TRBV7-9; d_call: -; cdr3_aa: CASSFPGTTNYGYTF
v_call: TRBV6-2/TRBV6-3; d_call: -; cdr3_aa: CASSYSSDSGLWDREAFF
v_call: TRBV19; d_call: TRBD1; cdr3_aa: CASRGFRDSYQPQHF
v_call: TRBV10-3; d_call: TRBD1; cdr3_aa: CAIKDRGKNSGNTIYF
v_call: TRBV19; d_call: -; cdr3_aa: CASSLALTYGYTF
v_call: TRBV28; d_call: TRBD2; cdr3_aa: CASSPPGGEFEQYF
v_call: TRBV2; d_call: -; cdr3_aa: CASTKSGGNTEAFF
v_call: TRBV5-4; d_call: -; cdr3_aa: CASSPFRDEQFF
v_call: TRBV3-1/TRBV3-2; d_call: -; cdr3_aa: CASSPSKGLEDTQYF
v_call: TRBV7-9; d_call: -; cdr3_aa: CASSPGHLKQFF
v_call: TRBV28; d_call: -; cdr3_aa: CASSGRTLRPSGNTIYF
v_call: TRBV7-2; d_call: -; cdr3_aa: CASSLGRSTTEAFF
v_call: TRBV6-5; d_call: -; cdr3_aa: CASRQGVLGNTEAFF
v_call: TRBV19; d_call: TRBD2; cdr3_aa: CASSSGGGNEQYF
v_call: TRBV28; d_call: TRBD1; cdr3_aa: CASRTGQAFEQYF
v_call: TRBV10-3; d_call: TRBD1; cdr3_aa: CAISESVIVDRDTEAFF
v_call: TRBV5-1; d_call: -; cdr3_aa: CASSLGQGNEKLFF
v_call: TRBV2; d_call: -; cdr3_aa: CASSERTVGNTIYF
v_call: TRBV6-1; d_call: TRBD1; cdr3_aa: CASSEFLATGVYEQYF
v_call: TRBV7-2; d_call: TRBD2; cdr3_aa: CASSFRNRIAGITQETQYF
v_call: TRBV10-3; d_call: -; cdr3_aa: CATGGLGNQPQHF
v_call: TRBV5-6; d_call: -; cdr3_aa: CASSALAVNEQFF
v_call: TRBV30; d_call: -; cdr3_aa: CAWSVLVSYNEQFF
v_call: TRBV20-1; d_call: -; cdr3_aa: CSAARGNEQFF
v_call: TRBV9; d_call: -; cdr3_aa: CASSGTDRDNYGYTF
v_call: TRBV4-2; d_call: -; cdr3_aa: CASSQDGGNYGYTF
v_call: TRBV5-1; d_call: TRBD2; cdr3_aa: CASSLGRGANTGELFF
v_call: TRBV4-2; d_call: -; cdr3_aa: CASSQEALVGPGELFF
v_call: TRBV7-6; d_call: -; cdr3_aa: CASSEVGGGRANVLTF
v_call: TRBV7-2; d_call: -; cdr3_aa: CASTESGRTRAQPQHF
v_call: TRBV5-8; d_call: TRBD1; cdr3_aa: CASSQGALSGLYGYTF
v_call: TRBV29-1; d_call: TRBD1; cdr3_aa: CSVVSSPGARTGETQYF
v_call: TRBV6-4; d_call: TRBD1; cdr3_aa: CASSHRDRENQPQHF
v_call: TRBV30; d_call: -; cdr3_aa: CAWSVSGRETQYF
v_call: TRBV27; d_call: -; cdr3_aa: CASSYRTGGSYGYTF
v_call: TRBV4-3; d_call: TRBD2; cdr3_aa: CASSQDWTSGAGELFF
v_call: TRBV28; d_call: TRBD2; cdr3_aa: CASSLWGGGPSSYNEQFF
v_call: TRBV13; d_call: TRBD1; cdr3_aa: CASSYRTGLQETQYF
v_call: TRBV18; d_call: TRBD1; cdr3_aa: CASSPVGFQGAMNTEAFF